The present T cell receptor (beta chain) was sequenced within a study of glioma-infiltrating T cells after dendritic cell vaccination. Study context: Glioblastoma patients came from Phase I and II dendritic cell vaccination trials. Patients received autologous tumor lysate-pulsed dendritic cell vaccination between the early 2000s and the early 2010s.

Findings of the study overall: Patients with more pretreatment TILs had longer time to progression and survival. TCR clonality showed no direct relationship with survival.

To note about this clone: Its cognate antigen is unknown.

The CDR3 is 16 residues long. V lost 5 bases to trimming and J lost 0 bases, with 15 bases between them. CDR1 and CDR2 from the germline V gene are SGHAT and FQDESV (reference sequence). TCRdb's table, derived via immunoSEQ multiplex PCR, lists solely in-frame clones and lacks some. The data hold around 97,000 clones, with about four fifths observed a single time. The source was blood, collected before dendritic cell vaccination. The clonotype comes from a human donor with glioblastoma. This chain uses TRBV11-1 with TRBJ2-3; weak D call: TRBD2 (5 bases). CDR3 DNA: TGTGCCAGCAGCCGCTATCGTCGGGGAAGCACAGATACGCAGTATTTT. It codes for CASSRYRRGSTDTQYF.